What follows describes a single T cell receptor beta chain. This record belongs to a study of OX40 agonist ivuxolimab in advanced cancers. Overall study context: Earlier anti-PD-1, anti-PD-L1 or anti-CTLA-4 therapy was permitted; over 35% had received some.

This CDR3 comprises 15 residues. Trimming took 4 bases from V and 5 from J; bases not matched to a gene: 11. Germline CDR1 and CDR2: SGHNT and YYREEE (reference sequence). Using immunoSEQ multiplex PCR, the repertoire was profiled, and TCRdb retains in-frame clones only, with some absent. Here the sample spans around 95,000 clones, 75% to 90% being singletons. Here the sequenced sample was CD4+ or CD8+ T cells sorted from blood, taken in a trial of the OX40 agonist ivuxolimab. The rearrangement links TRBV5-4 to TRBJ1-2, with 7 bases aligning to TRBD1. The sequence came from an adult with an advanced solid tumor such as melanoma, head and neck, liver or kidney cancer. The CDR3 nucleotides are TGTGCCAGCAGCCCTCCCTGGAGACAGGGATATGGCTACACCTTC. Translated: CASSPPWRQGYGYTF.